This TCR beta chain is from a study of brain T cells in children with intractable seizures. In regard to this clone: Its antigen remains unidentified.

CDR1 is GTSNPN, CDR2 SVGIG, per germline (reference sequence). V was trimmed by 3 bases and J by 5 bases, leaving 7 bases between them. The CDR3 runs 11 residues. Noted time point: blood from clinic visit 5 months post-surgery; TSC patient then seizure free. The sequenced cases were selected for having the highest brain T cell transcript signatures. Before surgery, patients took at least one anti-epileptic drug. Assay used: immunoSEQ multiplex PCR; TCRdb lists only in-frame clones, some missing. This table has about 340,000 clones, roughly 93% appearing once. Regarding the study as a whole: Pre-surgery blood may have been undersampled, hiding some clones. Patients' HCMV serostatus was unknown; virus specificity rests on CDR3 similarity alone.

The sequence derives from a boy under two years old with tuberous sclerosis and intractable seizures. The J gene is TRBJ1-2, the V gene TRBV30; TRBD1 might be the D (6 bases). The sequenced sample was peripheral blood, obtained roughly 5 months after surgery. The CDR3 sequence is CAWRTGYGYTF. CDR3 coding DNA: TGTGCCTGGAGGACAGGTTATGGCTACACCTTC.